One and the same sample provided the 10 T cell receptor beta chains below, sequenced in a study of T cells in Graves' hyperthyroidism and ophthalmopathy. Regions amplified from RNA transcripts were the TCR beta CDR3 regions. RT-PCR in the first round (using the HTBI primer set) targeted the TCR CDR3. TCRdb fed the multiplex PCR reads into MiXCR, producing one record per CDR3 protein. The sample lists about 49,000 distinct CDR3 sequences; approximately 50% were seen once. Sequenced input: peripheral blood or thyroid tissue (not recorded which). The receptors were sampled from a man aged 18-30 years with Graves' hyperthyroidism.

This clonotype appeared many times. The CDR3 DNA follows: TGTGCCACCAGCAGAGAAAGCGGGAGGTCTTCCTACGAGCAGTACTTC. As protein: CATSRESGRSSYEQYF. The chain links TRBV15 to TRBJ2-7; 9 nucleotides align to TRBD2. The CDR3 sequence is 16 residues long. Germline V CDR1 and CDR2: LNHNV, YYDKDF (reference sequence). The junction had 4 bases not matched to a gene; V was cut back by 0 bases and J by 1 base.

This clonotype appeared a few times. The chain combines TRBV20-1 with TRBJ1-6, with 11 bases identical to TRBD1. V trimming: 4 bases; J trimming: 5 bases; junction bases outside the gene matches: 4. The CDR3 has 15 residues. From germline, CDR1 is DFQATT and CDR2 SNEGSKA (reference sequence). DNA for the CDR3: TGCAGTGCTAACCGGGACAGGGGGGATAATTCACCCCTCCACTTT. It encodes CSANRDRGDNSPLHF.

This chain connects TRBV15 to TRBJ2-5; 8 bases fit TRBD2. The CDR3 contains 15 residues. CDR1 is LNHNV and CDR2 is YYDKDF in the germline V gene (reference sequence). The J segment lost 1 base and the V segment lost 7 bases, leaving 8 bases of the junction unmatched. CDR3 coding DNA: TGTGCCACCACCGAAGGCGGGGGGCGCCAAGAGACCCAGTACTTC. It yields the protein CATTEGGGRQETQYF.

The rearrangement joins TRBV29-1 to TRBJ2-2; 13 bases align to TRBD2. CDR1 SQVTM and CDR2 ANQGSEA come from the germline V gene. J was trimmed by 4 bases and V by 6 bases; bases with no gene match: 11. CDR3 size: 17 residues. The CDR3 loop reads CSVRPGTSGVSTGELFF. DNA for the CDR3: TGCAGCGTGAGGCCCGGGACTAGCGGGGTGTCCACCGGGGAGCTGTTTTTT.

This chain uses TRBV2 with TRBJ1-5; 9 bases line up with TRBD1. Unmatched junction bases numbered 4, after V lost 6 bases and J lost 4 bases. The CDR3 length is 14 residues. The germline gives CDR1 SNHLY, CDR2 FYNNEI. DNA of the CDR3: TGTGCCAGCAGGGGCGGGACAGGGAATCAGCCCCAGCATTTT. Amino acids: CASRGGTGNQPQHF.

V gene TRBV25-1 combines with J gene TRBJ1-4; D gene uncertain. The V gene lost 6 bases and the J gene lost 8 bases, with 10 bases spanning the gap. The CDR3 is 12 amino acids. Germline V gives CDR1 MGHDK, CDR2 SYGVNS. In nucleotides, the CDR3 is TGTGCCAGCAGCTTGGTAGGGGAAAAACTGTTTTTT. This sequence encodes CASSLVGEKLFF.

V and J are TRBV10-2 and TRBJ1-4; possible D gene TRBD1, 6 bases. The CDR3 contains 15 residues. V was cut by 6 bases and J by 8 bases, with 19 bases left in between. Germline V gene lookup returns CDR1 WSHSY and CDR2 SAAADI. In DNA form, the CDR3 reads TGCGCCAGCAGCGTTGGTGGAGGGGGAATCGAAAAACTGTTTTTT. It codes for CASSVGGGGIEKLFF.

The chain combines TRBV10-3 with TRBJ1-2; 7 nucleotides match TRBD1. V was clipped by 10 bases and J by 4 bases; unmatched bases: 9. The V gene's germline CDR1 is ENHRY and CDR2 SYGVKD. This CDR3 is 13 amino acids long. The CDR3 sequence is CATSTGQGYGYTF. The CDR3, as DNA: TGTGCCACCTCGACAGGGCAGGGCTATGGCTACACCTTC.

This clonotype was counted many times. This chain links TRBV19 with TRBJ1-2, with D uncertain. This CDR3 spans 13 amino acids. Germline CDR1 is LNHDA and CDR2 is SQIVND (reference sequence). V lost 6 bases, J lost 5 bases, and 13 bases lay in between. The CDR3 bases are TGTGCCAGTAGAGGTCGGTCACCTTATGGCTACACCTTC. Translation: CASRGRSPYGYTF.

On this clonotype: Just one base apart from a much larger clone, this may be a read error. Given the absence of the conserved phenylalanine or tryptophan at the CDR3 end, a read error is likely. J is TRBJ1-1 and V is TRBV6-5, with 8 positions matching TRBD1. Germline CDR1 MNHEY, CDR2 SVGAGI. The CDR3 length is 16 residues. V shed 3 bases and J 1 base; nucleotides not matched to a gene: 7. The CDR3 nucleotides are TGTGCCAGCAGTTATCCTTTGGGACAGGAGAACACTGAAGCTTTCCTT. It encodes CASSYPLGQENTEAFL.